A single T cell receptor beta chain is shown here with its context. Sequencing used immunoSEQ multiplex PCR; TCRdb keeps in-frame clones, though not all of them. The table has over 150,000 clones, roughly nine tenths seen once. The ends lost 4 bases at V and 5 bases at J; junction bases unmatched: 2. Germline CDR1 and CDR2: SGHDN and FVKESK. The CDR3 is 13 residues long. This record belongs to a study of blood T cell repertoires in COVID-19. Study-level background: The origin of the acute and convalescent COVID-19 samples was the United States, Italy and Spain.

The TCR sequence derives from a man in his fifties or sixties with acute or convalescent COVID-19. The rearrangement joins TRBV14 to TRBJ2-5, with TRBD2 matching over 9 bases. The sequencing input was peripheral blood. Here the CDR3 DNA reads TGTGCCAGCAGCCTAGCGGGAGTGGAGACCCAGTACTTC. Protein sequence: CASSLAGVETQYF.